This T cell receptor beta chain was captured in a study of blood T cell repertoires in COVID-19 (dated by TCRdb to about 2020). About the full investigation: Samples from collaborators originated in the United States, Italy and Spain and spanned both the acute and convalescent phases of COVID-19. The material from the prospective study consisted of cDNA or gDNA derived from T cells, B-cell-depleted T cells, or PBMCs. The dataset comprised deeply sampled blood TCRbeta repertoires from subjects exposed to, actively infected with, or recovered from COVID-19. A freely available public database, intended as a resource for researchers studying the immune response to SARS-CoV-2, is where the repertoires were released. The samples were drawn from two sources: the first 160 participants of the ongoing ImmuneRACE study, and 1,000 to 1,500 subjects contributed by 6 global collaborators. Sample metadata almost always included a de-identified subject ID, COVID-19 status, age in years and sex. HLA class I and class II types, where available, came from metadata supplied by the sample provider rather than from assay-based typing. The investigation overall reported the following: Clinical and demographic metadata were provided uncurated, with the amount varying by source and participant.

The collaborating institutions used their own protocols to collect whole blood in K2EDTA tubes. Collaborator samples were shipped for TCRbeta analysis as frozen whole blood, isolated PBMCs, or DNA extracted from either sample type. TCRbeta CDR3 regions were amplified from genomic DNA using the immunoSEQ Assay, a bias-controlled multiplex PCR. The authors' analysis ran thus. The number of nucleated cells in each sample was estimated by amplification of reference gene primers within the assay. Sequence reads were collapsed and filtered to measure the absolute abundance of every unique TCRbeta CDR3 rearrangement. Productive Simpson clonality was computed per sample as the square root of Simpson's diversity index over productive rearrangements. Not all clones reach the TCRdb copy of this immuneACCESS table, which keeps in-frame sequences only. Checked studies attribute under half of the gap to unresolved V genes and leave the rest unexplained. V and J calls and clone size are as listed in that table; D and trimming were resolved from the DNA. The sample yields over 150,000 clones; 90% were counted once. Of the sample, 0.5% to 0.6% is held by the ten largest clones.

Comments on this clone: Its target antigen remains unknown. Per-base quality was not reported, and no clone a single base away is much larger than it.

Sample: peripheral blood. This receptor was taken from a man aged 45-60 years with acute or convalescent COVID-19.

The nucleotides are TGTGCCAGCAGTGAAGCTCTGTTAACCCAGTACTTC. This encodes CASSEALLTQYF. The chain is encoded by TRBV2 joined to TRBJ2-5, with the D gene too uncertain to name. Sequences SNHLY (CDR1) and FYNNEI (CDR2) are obtained from the germline V gene. The CDR3 contains 12 residues, cysteine and phenylalanine counted. The only DNA kept is the CDR3, 36 bases in frame from the first base. V is cut by 0 bases and J by 8 bases, and the space between the germline ends is 7 bases.